This T cell receptor beta chain was identified in a study of human T cells and chemical hapten exposure. The time point: patch test 1, 2 weeks after DPC sensitization. This sample's treatment: therapeutic diphenylcyclopropenone sensitization with weekly scalp DPC. TCRdb re-analysed the RACE reads in MiXCR, keeping a single row per CDR3 protein. The sample includes some 340,000 distinct CDR3 sequences, around 7% seen only once; the top ten take about 8%. This TCR came from a young woman with alopecia areata. Some clones in this sample may be carry-over from other donors' samples. The specimen was whole blood, collected in connection with sensitization to the hapten diphenylcyclopropenone (DPC).

CDR3 sequence: CASSFSGTANTEAFF. The CDR3 DNA follows: TGCGCCAGCAGCTTCTCCGGGACAGCTAACACTGAAGCTTTCTTT. The chain links TRBV5-1 to TRBJ1-1; 7 bases match TRBD1. Losses at the gene ends were 2 bases for V and 2 bases for J; bases not matched to a gene: 6. The germline V gene encodes CDR1 SGHRS and CDR2 YFSETQ. The CDR3 loop spans 15 amino acids.